The source of this T cell receptor (beta chain) is a study of cytomegalovirus exposure and HLA in healthy donors. Study background: Most donors, roughly 84% of 398 genotyped, fell in the Caucasian-associated ancestry cluster.

In regard to this clone: As yet, its antigen is unknown.

Use of 60 Vbeta and 13 Jbeta primers characterized the PCR. Produced via immunoSEQ multiplex PCR; TCRdb's table is partial and in-frame only. The sample consists of under 170,000 clones, about 85% of them appearing once. Germline V CDR1 and CDR2: SGHDN, FVKESK. V was pared by 0 bases and J by 7 bases, with 16 bases between. The CDR3 has 16 residues. Study-level points and caveats: V- and J-gene trimming of TCR beta was linked (in a later analysis) to a missense DCLRE1C variant.

The clonotype originates from a human donor in good health. The chain employs TRBV14 and TRBJ2-1; maybe TRBD1 (5 bases). The specimen was PBMCs. CDR3 nucleotide sequence: TGTGCCAGCAGCCAAGATCGCGGCCAGGGTAATAATGAGCAGTTCTTC. It translates to CASSQDRGQGNNEQFF.